One and the same sample provided the 10 T cell receptor beta chains below, sequenced in a study of T cells in Graves' hyperthyroidism and ophthalmopathy. TCR beta CDR3 region amplification was performed from RNA transcripts. HTBI primers were used for first-round RT-PCR of the TCR CDR3. In TCRdb, the multiplex PCR reads were re-called with MiXCR into one record per CDR3 protein. Found here are hundreds of thousands of distinct CDR3 sequences, about 14% of them singletons; the top ten hold roughly 4.5%. The sequencing input was blood. The receptor source for this set is a woman aged 40 to 50 with Graves' ophthalmopathy.

This clonotype was detected many times. This rearrangement joins TRBV15 to TRBJ2-4; the match to TRBD1 covers 7 bases. V was clipped by 1 base and J by 4 bases; unmatched bases: 4. Germline V gene lookup returns CDR1 LNHNV and CDR2 YYDKDF (reference sequence). The length of the CDR3 is 15 residues. The CDR3 DNA sequence: TGTGCCACCAGCAGAGGACAGGGCTCTAAAAACATTCAGTACTTC. Amino acids: CATSRGQGSKNIQYF.

This clonotype appeared many times. CDR3 sequence (DNA): TGTGCCAGCACGCTTTGGGGGGGGGTAGAGACCCAGTACTTC. Translated, it gives CASTLWGGVETQYF. This sequence joins TRBV6-5 and TRBJ2-5; 7 bases are a match to TRBD2. V gave up 7 bases and J gave up 4 bases; unmatched junction bases: 9. From germline, CDR1 is MNHEY and CDR2 SVGAGI. This CDR3 region has 14 residues.

This clonotype was detected only once. The V gene is TRBV29-1, the J gene TRBJ2-1; either TRBD1 or TRBD2 may supply D (6 bases each). From germline, CDR1 is SQVTM and CDR2 ANQGSEA. The length of the CDR3 is 14 residues. V was cut by 3 bases and J by 5 bases, with 14 bases left in between. The CDR3 DNA sequence: TGCAGCGTTGATCACGGGGGCAGAAACAATGAGCAGTTCTTC. This encodes CSVDHGGRNNEQFF.

This clonotype has ten or more counts. The chain has TRBV20-1 and TRBJ2-5, with D uncertain. This CDR3 is 11 amino acids long. V lost 6 bases and J 5 bases, leaving 10 bases between the germline ends. Germline CDR1 is DFQATT and CDR2 is SNEGSKA (reference sequence). The CDR3 DNA reads TGCAGTGCCCGAAAGGCGGAGACCCAGTACTTC. Translated: CSARKAETQYF.

This clonotype was found many times. The genes are TRBV13 and TRBJ2-6; weak D call: TRBD2 (5 bases). V dropped 2 bases and J dropped 2 bases, with 10 bases sitting between them. The CDR3 has 16 residues. Germline V gives CDR1 PRHDT, CDR2 FYEKMQ (reference sequence). CDR3: CASSLLEAAGANVLTF. CDR3 nucleotides: TGTGCCAGCAGCTTATTGGAAGCGGCTGGGGCCAACGTCCTGACTTTC.

This clonotype came up once. This chain uses TRBV28 with TRBJ2-5; TRBD2 might be the D (7 bases). In germline, CDR1 is MDHEN, CDR2 SYDVKM. With 8 bases removed from V and 4 bases from J, the gap between germline ends came to 26 bases. There are 17 residues in the CDR3. CDR3 sequence: CASSPGGSGALGETQYF. For the CDR3, the DNA is TGTGCCAGCTCCCCGGGGGGCTCAGGGGCCCTGGGAGAGACCCAGTACTTC.

This clonotype has at least ten counts. Germline and junction disagree at one end, which may indicate a read error. The rearrangement links TRBV7-3 to TRBJ1-1; possibly TRBD1 for D (6 bases). This CDR3 spans 15 amino acids. CDR1 and CDR2 (germline): SGHTA, FQGTGA. CDR3 residues: CASTLERTANTEAFF. DNA of the CDR3: TGTGCCAGCACCTTAGAGCGGACAGCGAACACTGAAGCTTTCTTT.

This clonotype has a count of ten or more. The genes are TRBV6-5 and TRBJ1-1, with D perhaps matching TRBD1 (5 bases). The CDR3 loop spans 15 amino acids. Germline V gene sequence: CDR1 MNHEY, CDR2 SVGAGI. V was shortened by 0 bases and J by 3 bases, with 11 bases between the two germline ends. The CDR3 loop reads CASSYSDGAYTEAFF. CDR3 in DNA: TGTGCCAGCAGTTACTCCGACGGGGCCTACACTGAAGCTTTCTTT.

The J gene is TRBJ2-7, the V gene TRBV20-1; D remains unclear. Germline CDR1 and CDR2: DFQATT and SNEGSKA (reference sequence). V dropped 3 bases and J dropped 1 base, with 10 bases sitting between them. The CDR3 runs 13 residues. CDR3 bases: TGCAGTGCTAGTTCCCCCCCATCCTACGAGCAGTACTTC. Protein product: CSASSPPSYEQYF.

The chain is built from TRBV28 and TRBJ1-1; 7 bases agree with TRBD1. The CDR3 runs 16 residues. V lost 5 bases and J lost 2; bases outside the gene matches: 11. Looked up from germline, CDR1 is MDHEN and CDR2 is SYDVKM. The CDR3 coding sequence is TGTGCCAGCAGTACCCAGGGGGTCCGACCCAACACTGAAGCTTTCTTT. Translating it yields CASSTQGVRPNTEAFF.